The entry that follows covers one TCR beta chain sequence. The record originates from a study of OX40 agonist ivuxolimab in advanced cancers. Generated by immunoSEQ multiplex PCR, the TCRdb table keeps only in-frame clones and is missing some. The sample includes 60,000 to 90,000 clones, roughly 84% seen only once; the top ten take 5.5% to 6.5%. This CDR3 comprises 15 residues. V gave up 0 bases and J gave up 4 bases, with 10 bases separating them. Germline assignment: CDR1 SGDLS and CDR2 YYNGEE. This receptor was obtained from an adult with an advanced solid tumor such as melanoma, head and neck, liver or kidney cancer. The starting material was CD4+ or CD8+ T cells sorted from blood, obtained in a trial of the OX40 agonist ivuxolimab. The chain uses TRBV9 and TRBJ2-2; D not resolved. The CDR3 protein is CASSVAKGFTGELFF. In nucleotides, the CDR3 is TGTGCCAGCAGCGTAGCCAAGGGATTCACCGGGGAGCTGTTTTTT.